This T cell receptor (beta chain) was sequenced for a study of T-cell memory formation after mild COVID-19. Study-level background: The TCR clusters were mostly specific to one donor. Overall study results and limits: A balance of CD4 and CD8 characterized clones contracting day 15 to 85, whereas later expanders leaned CD4+. Pre-infection memory carried some responding clones, suggesting that cross-reactive memory joined.

The CDR3 sequence is 14 residues long. Germline V gene lookup returns CDR1 LGHDT and CDR2 YNNKEL (reference sequence). J gave up 3 bases and V 1 base, and 2 bases lay outside the gene matches. Barcoded TCR alpha and TCR beta cDNA libraries with UMIs came from 5'RACE using constant-segment primers. In TCRdb, the 5' RACE reads were re-called with MiXCR into one record per CDR3 protein. The repertoire consists of a few hundred thousand distinct CDR3 sequences, with about 16% occurring once and the leading ten covering approximately 23%. In the case of this clonotype: Its matching antigen is unknown.

The source is a man aged 18 to 29 who had mild COVID-19 (a few samples of this study predate the infection). Cell type and time point are not known. The sample consisted of PBMCs or a T cell subset sorted from them (not recorded which). The J gene is TRBJ1-2, the V gene TRBV3-1; 7 bases agree with TRBD1. As DNA, the CDR3 is TGTGCCAGCAGCCAAGCCGGGACAGACTATGGCTACACCTTC. The encoded protein is CASSQAGTDYGYTF.